This TCR beta chain appears in the sequencing data of a study of blood T cell repertoires in COVID-19. Study details: The United States, Italy and Spain were the sources of the acute and convalescent COVID-19 samples. Nucleic acid was either cDNA or gDNA, and it came from T cells, B-cell-depleted T cells, or PBMCs.

This CDR3 has 13 residues. CDR1 and CDR2 (germline): LNHNV, YYDKDF (reference sequence). The ends were cut back, 0 bases at V and 11 bases at J, with 13 bases in the middle. Per the original methods: How many nucleated cells were present was estimated from reference gene primer amplification. The repertoire was sequenced with immunoSEQ multiplex PCR; TCRdb's copy has only in-frame clones and lacks some. Clone size and V and J calls were adopted from that table, with D and trimming inferred from the DNA. The sample carries around 290,000 clones, approximately 86% recorded once. A Seattle source enrolled patients during active infection and followed them longitudinally.

Sequencing was done on a sample of peripheral blood. This clonotype originated in a woman aged 70 to 79 with COVID-19, enrolled during active disease. V is TRBV15 and J is TRBJ1-1; D is unclear. CDR3 DNA: TGTGCCACCAGCAGAGATTTGACGGGGATGGCTTTCTTT. This encodes CATSRDLTGMAFF. The whole variable domain, remainder taken from reference TRBV15 and TRBJ1-1, is DAMVIQNPRYQVTQFGKPVTLSCSQTLNHNVMYWYQQKSSQAPKLLFHYYDKDFNNEADTPDNFQSRRPNTSFCFLDIRSPGLGDTAMYLCATSRDLTGMAFFGQGTRLTVV.